A single sample gave rise to the 9 T cell receptor beta chains below, sequenced in a study of technical replicates of blood from a few donors. The repertoire was sequenced with immunoSEQ multiplex PCR; TCRdb's copy has only in-frame clones and lacks some. The table records roughly 90,000 clones, around 90% of them present only once. Sequenced input: T cells isolated from PBMCs. These receptor sequences come from a human donor in good health.

This clone has a single count. The DNA for the CDR3 is TGTGCCAGCGGTGTGGAGCGCAATCAGCCCCAGCATTTT. Translated: CASGVERNQPQHF. The chain uses TRBV6-1 and TRBJ1-5; no definite D call. V was trimmed by 8 bases and J by 2 bases, leaving 10 bases between them. CDR3 length equals 13 residues. Germline V gene lookup returns CDR1 MNHNS and CDR2 SASEGT.

The CDR3 region has the DNA TGTGCCAGCAGCTTGAGAGGGAGAGGTCCAGATACGCAGTATTTT. Its protein is CASSLRGRGPDTQYF. The V and J genes are TRBV5-4 and TRBJ2-3; a weak D match, TRBD2 (5 bases). The CDR3 is made up of 15 amino acids. With 1 base removed from V and 4 bases from J, the gap between germline ends came to 13 bases. CDR1 SGHNT and CDR2 YYREEE come from the germline V gene (reference sequence).

The V and J genes are TRBV7-3 and TRBJ1-2; D unresolved. This CDR3 is built from 13 residues. Germline CDR1 and CDR2: SGHTA and FQGTGA. The V end was cut by 2 bases, the J end by 7 bases, with 11 bases between. CDR3 in amino acids: CASSLAEGGGYTF. CDR3 nucleotides: TGTGCCAGCAGCTTAGCGGAGGGAGGTGGCTACACCTTC.

The chain links TRBV5-4 to TRBJ2-3; D is possibly TRBD2 (6 bases). The CDR3 totals 14 residues. CDR1 and CDR2 (germline): SGHNT, YYREEE (reference sequence). V was clipped by 4 bases and J by 2 bases, with 11 bases between them. CDR3 loop: CASSPRTNTDTQYF. The CDR3, as DNA: TGTGCCAGCAGCCCCCGGACTAACACAGATACGCAGTATTTT.

The chain links TRBV4-1 to TRBJ2-2; TRBD2 matches at 13 bases. Germline CDR1 MGHRA, CDR2 YSYEKL. The CDR3 totals 18 residues. V was pared by 1 base and J by 8 bases, with 10 bases of the junction left unmatched. CDR3 sequence: CASSQVGRTSGRGGELFF. DNA of the CDR3: TGCGCCAGCAGCCAAGTGGGGAGGACTAGCGGGAGAGGGGGGGAGCTGTTTTTT.

V gene TRBV5-1 combines with J gene TRBJ2-1; D gene uncertain. Germline V lookup: CDR1 SGHRS, CDR2 YFSETQ. This CDR3 has 15 amino acids. The V and J ends lost 2 bases and 0 bases respectively, with 9 bases between them. CDR3 coding DNA: TGCGCCAGCAGCTTCACCTCTAGCTCCTACAATGAGCAGTTCTTC. It specifies CASSFTSSSYNEQFF.

The chain links TRBV5-1 to TRBJ1-3; D unresolved. Germline V gene data show CDR1 as SGHRS and CDR2 as YFSETQ. This CDR3 region has 17 residues. V was trimmed by 2 bases and J by 2 bases, leaving 17 bases between them. CDR3 in DNA: TGCGCCAGCAGCTTCTCAAGTTTGCGTCTCCCTGGAAACACCATATATTTT. Amino acids: CASSFSSLRLPGNTIYF. Looking up the rest from reference TRBV5-1 and TRBJ1-3 gives the full variable domain: KAGVTQTPRYLIKTRGQQVTLSCSPISGHRSVSWYQQTPGQGLQFLFEYFSETQRNKGNFPGRFSGRQFSNSRSEMNVSTLELGDSALYLCASSFSSLRLPGNTIYFGEGSWLTVV.

The gene calls are TRBV7-2 and TRBJ2-7, with a tentative D call TRBD1 (5 bases). There are 13 residues in the CDR3. CDR1 is SGHTA and CDR2 is FQGNSA in the germline V gene. The ends were cut back, 4 bases at V and 1 base at J, with 8 bases in the middle. CDR3 protein: CASSWTRSYEQYF. The CDR3 DNA follows: TGTGCCAGCAGCTGGACAAGATCCTACGAGCAGTACTTC.

This chain connects TRBV5-3 to TRBJ2-1; no firm D call. TRBV5-3 is an open reading frame, and its role is uncertain. Between the trimmed V and J ends, which lost 0 bases and 8 bases, there was a span of 6 bases. The CDR3 totals 12 residues. The CDR3 DNA reads TGTGCCAGAAGCTTGGTTCTCGATGAGCAGTTCTTC. It translates to CARSLVLDEQFF.